This T cell receptor (beta chain) stems from a study of a mutant IDH1 vaccine in newly diagnosed glioma. Study context: Males made up about 60% and females 37.5% of treated patients, whose mean age was around 40 years. The therapy given earlier, which was standard therapy, consisted of radiotherapy, temozolomide, or both, and most of the patients received both.

As regards this clone: The antigen is unknown.

Specified time point: week 35, safety follow-up. The content of each vaccine dose was 300 ug of mutant IDH1 20-mer peptide, and topical imiquimod accompanied it. Assay used: immunoSEQ multiplex PCR; TCRdb lists only in-frame clones, some missing. The profile shows 35,000 to 45,000 clones, around 91% of them singletons. The CDR3 consists of 14 residues. Germline assignment: CDR1 SGHVS and CDR2 FQNEAQ. V shed 5 bases, J shed 3 bases, and the junction held 3 bases outside the gene matches. The TCR was taken from a man aged 40-49 years with glioma. The sequencing here drew on PBMCs, taken from a glioma patient whose treatment included an IDH1 peptide vaccine. This chain uses TRBV7-8 with TRBJ2-1; 8 bases fit TRBD2. The CDR3 bases are TGTGCCAGCAGCCCCGGGACTAGCTACAATGAGCAGTTCTTC. It yields the protein CASSPGTSYNEQFF.